This T cell receptor beta chain was documented in a study of radiotherapy plus CTLA-4 blockade in lung cancer. About this clone: What it recognizes is unknown.

It was focal radiation plus CTLA-4 blockade with ipilimumab that patients with chemo-refractory metastatic non-small-cell lung cancer received. Whole-study results and caveats: Among blood TCR repertoires after radiotherapy plus ipilimumab, tumor-derived clones expanded.

Measured with immunoSEQ multiplex PCR; TCRdb has only the in-frame clones, and not every one. The table records about 28,000 clones, 70% to 80% of them present only once. The ends lost 4 bases at V and 0 bases at J; junction bases unmatched: 2. Germline CDR1 and CDR2: KGHSH and LQKENI. This CDR3 is built from 14 residues. The V and J genes are TRBV18 and TRBJ1-2; TRBD1 aligns across 7 bases. The origin of this receptor is a human donor with non-small cell lung cancer that progressed on radiotherapy plus ipilimumab. Sequencing was performed on peripheral blood, taken from a patient treated with radiotherapy plus ipilimumab. The CDR3 region has the DNA TGTGCCAGCTCACTTGACAGGGCTAACTATGGCTACACCTTC. It specifies CASSLDRANYGYTF.